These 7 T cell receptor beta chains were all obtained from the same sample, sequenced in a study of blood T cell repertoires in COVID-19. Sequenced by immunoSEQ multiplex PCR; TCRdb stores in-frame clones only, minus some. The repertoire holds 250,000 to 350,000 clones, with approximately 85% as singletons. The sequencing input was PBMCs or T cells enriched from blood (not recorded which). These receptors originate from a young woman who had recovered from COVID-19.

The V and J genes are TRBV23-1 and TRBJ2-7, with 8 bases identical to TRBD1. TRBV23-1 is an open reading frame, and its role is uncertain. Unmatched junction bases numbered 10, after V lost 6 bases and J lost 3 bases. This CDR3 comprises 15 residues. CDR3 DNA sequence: TGCGCCAGCAGACATACGGACAGGGATTACTACGAGCAGTACTTC. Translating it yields CASRHTDRDYYEQYF.

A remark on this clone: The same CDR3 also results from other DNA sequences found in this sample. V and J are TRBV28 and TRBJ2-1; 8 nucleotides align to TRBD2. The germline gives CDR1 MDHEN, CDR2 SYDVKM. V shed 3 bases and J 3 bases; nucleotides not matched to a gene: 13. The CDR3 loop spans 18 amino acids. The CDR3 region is CASSFLSGKRGYYNEQFF. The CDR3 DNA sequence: TGTGCCAGCAGTTTTCTCTCAGGCAAGCGGGGGTACTACAATGAGCAGTTCTTC.

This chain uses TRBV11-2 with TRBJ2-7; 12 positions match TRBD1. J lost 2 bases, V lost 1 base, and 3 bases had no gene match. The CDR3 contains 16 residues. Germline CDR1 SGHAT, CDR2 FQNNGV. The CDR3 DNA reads TGTGCCAGCAGCTTAGTGGGACAGGGGGCGGCCTACGAGCAGTACTTC. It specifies CASSLVGQGAAYEQYF.

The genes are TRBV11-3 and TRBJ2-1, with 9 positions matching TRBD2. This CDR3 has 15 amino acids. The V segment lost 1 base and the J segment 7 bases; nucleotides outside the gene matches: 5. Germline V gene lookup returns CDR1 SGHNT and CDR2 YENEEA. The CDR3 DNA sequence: TGTGCCAGCAGCTTAGGAGGTAGCGGGAGTAATGAGCAGTTCTTC. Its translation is CASSLGGSGSNEQFF.

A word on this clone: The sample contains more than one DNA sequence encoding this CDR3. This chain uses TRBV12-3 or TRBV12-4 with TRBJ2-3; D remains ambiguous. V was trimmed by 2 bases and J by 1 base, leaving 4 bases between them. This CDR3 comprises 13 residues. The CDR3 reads CASSLRGTDTQYF. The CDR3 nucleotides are TGTGCCAGCAGTTTACGGGGCACAGATACGCAGTATTTT.

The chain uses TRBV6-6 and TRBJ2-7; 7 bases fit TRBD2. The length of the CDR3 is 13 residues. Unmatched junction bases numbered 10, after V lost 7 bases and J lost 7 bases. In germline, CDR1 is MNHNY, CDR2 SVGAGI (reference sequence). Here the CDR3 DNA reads TGTGCCAGCACCTTAGCGGGTGGTCTAGAGCAGTACTTC. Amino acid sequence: CASTLAGGLEQYF.

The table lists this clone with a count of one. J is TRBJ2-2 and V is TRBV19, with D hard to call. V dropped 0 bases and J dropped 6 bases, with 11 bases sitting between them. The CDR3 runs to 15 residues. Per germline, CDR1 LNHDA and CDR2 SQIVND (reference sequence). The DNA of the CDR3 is TGTGCCAGTAGTATAGACGGGTCCGTTTCCGGGGAGCTGTTTTTT. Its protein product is CASSIDGSVSGELFF.